This T cell receptor beta chain was documented in a study of T cell changes during pregnancy in multiple sclerosis. Data came from immunoSEQ multiplex PCR; TCRdb stores just in-frame clones and leaves some out. The sample yields some 93,000 clones, 85% to 95% seen once. The clonotype comes from a female donor with multiple sclerosis, enrolled in a pregnancy study. Source: peripheral blood, taken after pregnancy.

CDR3 region: CAISPGKGNTEAFF. The CDR3, as DNA: TGTGCCATCAGTCCAGGGAAGGGGAACACTGAAGCTTTCTTT. The rearrangement uses TRBV10-3 and TRBJ1-1; the D gene is possibly TRBD1 (5 bases). V was pared by 5 bases and J by 1 base, with 11 bases between. The germline CDR1 and CDR2 sequences are ENHRY and SYGVKD. CDR3 size: 14 residues.